The present T cell receptor beta chain was sequenced within a study of shared clonotypes between healthy human individuals. J was trimmed by 2 bases and V by 5 bases; bases with no gene match: 5. The CDR3 has 15 residues. Per the germline V gene, CDR1 is SGHNT and CDR2 is YENEEA. Regarding this clone: This sample includes further DNA sequences coding for the same CDR3.

Generated by immunoSEQ multiplex PCR, the TCRdb table keeps only in-frame clones and is missing some. The table lists about 670,000 clones, roughly 70% of them singletons, with around 2% in the top ten. This clonotype originated in a woman younger than 45 in good health. The sequenced sample was memory CD4+ T cells sorted from blood. The subset denotes: CD45RA-negative fraction. This rearrangement joins TRBV11-3 to TRBJ2-3, with 9 bases identical to TRBD1. The CDR3 loop reads CASSPGTGTTDTQYF. DNA for the CDR3: TGTGCCAGCAGCCCAGGGACAGGGACCACAGATACGCAGTATTTT.